These 29 T cell receptor beta chains originate from one sample sequenced in a study of blood T cell repertoires in COVID-19. Some clones are missing from TCRdb's copy, which holds only in-frame ones; the method was immunoSEQ multiplex PCR. Among about 220,000 clones, under 90% were seen once, and the ten largest hold under 3.5%. Sequencing used PBMCs or T cells enriched from blood (not recorded which). The receptors were gathered from a woman aged 60-75 years who had recovered from COVID-19.

The chain employs TRBV13 and TRBJ2-5; D ambiguous. Deletions cut 0 bases from V and 1 base from J, with 9 bases between. The CDR3 loop spans 15 amino acids. CDR1 and CDR2 from the germline V gene are PRHDT and FYEKMQ (reference sequence). The CDR3 here is CASSLGAESQETQYF. CDR3 nucleotide sequence: TGTGCCAGCAGCTTAGGGGCGGAGAGCCAAGAGACCCAGTACTTC.

In regard to this clone: The sample holds other DNA sequences that translate to the same CDR3. CDR3 in DNA: TGTGCCAGCAGTTTCGGCGGAAACACTGAAGCTTTCTTT. It is translated as CASSFGGNTEAFF. The chain is built from TRBV12-3 or TRBV12-4 and TRBJ1-1; D is ambiguous. V lost 3 bases and J lost 2, with 7 bases in between. The CDR3 extends over 13 amino acids.

The rearrangement joins TRBV14 to TRBJ1-2, with 8 bases lining up with TRBD1. The CDR3 consists of 14 residues. V shed 4 bases, J shed 4 bases, and the junction held 5 bases outside the gene matches. Looked up from germline, CDR1 is SGHDN and CDR2 is FVKESK. CDR3 coding DNA: TGTGCCAGCAGCCGCGCAGGGGGCGGCTATGGCTACACCTTC. Translation: CASSRAGGGYGYTF.

The chain combines TRBV27 with TRBJ2-1; possible D gene TRBD2, 5 bases. V lost 5 bases to trimming and J lost 15 bases, with 20 bases between them. CDR1 MNHEY and CDR2 SMNVEV come from the germline V gene (reference sequence). The CDR3 is 13 amino acids. In DNA, the CDR3 is TGTGCCAGCAGTCCCTTAGCGAAAAGTCGATGGTTCTTC. Protein product: CASSPLAKSRWFF.

This chain joins TRBV27 and TRBJ1-2; no clear D. The CDR3 consists of 15 residues. The V and J ends lost 5 bases and 1 base respectively, with 14 bases between them. From germline, CDR1 is MNHEY and CDR2 SMNVEV (reference sequence). This chain's CDR3 is CASSQSSGINYGYTF. CDR3 sequence (DNA): TGTGCCAGCAGTCAATCGTCCGGGATTAACTATGGCTACACCTTC.

The rearrangement joins TRBV7-2 to TRBJ2-1; maybe TRBD2 (5 bases). Germline V gene lookup returns CDR1 SGHTA and CDR2 FQGNSA. The CDR3 is 14 residues long. Trimming removed 5 bases at V and 6 bases at J, with 14 bases between. CDR3 sequence: CASSPMYRGNEQFF. The CDR3 DNA reads TGTGCCAGCAGCCCCATGTACCGGGGCAATGAGCAGTTCTTC.

The rearrangement joins TRBV19 to TRBJ2-7; D gene ambiguous. The CDR3 has 11 amino acids. The V gene lost 3 bases and the J gene lost 5 bases, with 5 bases spanning the gap. Germline V gene lookup returns CDR1 LNHDA and CDR2 SQIVND (reference sequence). The CDR3 nucleotides are TGTGCCAGTAGTATGGGCAACGAGCAGTACTTC. Translated: CASSMGNEQYF. Drawing the rest from reference TRBV19 and TRBJ2-7, the complete variable domain is DGGITQSPKYLFRKEGQNVTLSCEQNLNHDAMYWYRQDPGQGLRLIYYSQIVNDFQKGDIAEGYSVSREKKESFPLTVTSAQKNPTAFYLCASSMGNEQYFGPGTRLTVT.

The chain joins TRBV2 to TRBJ2-7; TRBD1 is a possible D gene (5 bases). The V gene's germline CDR1 is SNHLY and CDR2 FYNNEI. CDR3 length equals 14 residues. Trimming took 7 bases from V and 0 from J, leaving 13 bases between them. CDR3 residues: CASNPRDSSYEQYF. CDR3 DNA sequence: TGTGCCAGCAATCCGCGTGACAGCTCCTACGAGCAGTACTTC.

This chain connects TRBV27 to TRBJ2-1; TRBD2 matches at 10 bases. Trimming at V came to 5 bases and at J to 6 bases, leaving 7 bases not matched to a gene. Germline assignment: CDR1 MNHEY and CDR2 SMNVEV (reference sequence). The CDR3 extends over 15 amino acids. CDR3: CASSPLAGVSNEQFF. The CDR3 region has the DNA TGTGCCAGCAGTCCTCTAGCGGGAGTCAGCAATGAGCAGTTCTTC.

The chain uses TRBV13 and TRBJ2-5; 9 bases align to TRBD2. Trimming cost V 8 bases and J 5 bases; bases outside gene matches: 9. The CDR3 consists of 14 residues. The germline V gene encodes CDR1 PRHDT and CDR2 FYEKMQ (reference sequence). This chain's CDR3 is CASSRRTSVETQYF. The CDR3 DNA is TGTGCCAGCTCTAGACGGACTAGCGTGGAGACCCAGTACTTC.

The rearrangement uses TRBV7-2 and TRBJ1-1; D gene uncertain. From germline, CDR1 is SGHTA and CDR2 FQGNSA. The CDR3 loop spans 14 amino acids. V was pared by 4 bases and J by 0 bases, with 9 bases between. CDR3 protein: CASSSGLMNTEAFF. CDR3 coding DNA: TGTGCCAGCAGCTCAGGACTCATGAACACTGAAGCTTTCTTT.

This clone was observed once. The chain links TRBV2 to TRBJ1-4; 8 nucleotides agree with TRBD1. The V gene end was trimmed by 6 bases and the J gene end by 7 bases; junction bases not matched to a gene: 7. This CDR3 has 14 residues. Per the germline V gene, CDR1 is SNHLY and CDR2 is FYNNEI. The CDR3 region has the DNA TGTGCCAGCAGCCTAAGACAGGGGTCTGAAAAACTGTTTTTT. Residues: CASSLRQGSEKLFF.

In this sample, this clone turned up a few times. V is TRBV10-1 and J is TRBJ1-5; D unresolved. CDR3 size: 15 residues. The V end lost 1 base, the J end lost 0 bases, and 7 bases lay between the germline ends. Germline V lookup: CDR1 WNHNN, CDR2 SYGVQD (reference sequence). CDR3 coding DNA: TGCGCCAGCAGTGAGTTCGGGGTTAGCAATCAGCCCCAGCATTTT. Translation: CASSEFGVSNQPQHF.

The V gene is TRBV29-1, the J gene TRBJ1-2, with D perhaps TRBD1 (6 bases). Germline V CDR1 and CDR2: SQVTM, ANQGSEA. Trimming cost V 7 bases and J 3 bases, with 18 bases left between them. The CDR3 extends over 14 amino acids. The CDR3 reads CSGTTGGADYGYTF. In DNA, the CDR3 is TGCAGCGGGACCACGGGGGGCGCGGACTATGGCTACACCTTC. The full variable domain, rest sourced from reference TRBV29-1 and TRBJ1-2, is SAVISQKPSRDICQRGTSLTIQCQVDSQVTMMFWYRQQPGQSLTLIATANQGSEATYESGFVIDKFPISRPNLTFSTLTVSNMSPEDSSIYLCSGTTGGADYGYTFGSGTRLTVV.

The chain uses TRBV3-1 (or the pseudogene TRBV3-2) and TRBJ1-5; D is unclear. Between the trimmed V and J ends, which lost 1 base and 4 bases, there was a span of 11 bases. Per the germline V gene, CDR1 is LGHDT and CDR2 is YNNKEL (reference sequence). The CDR3 contains 15 residues. CDR3 sequence: CASSQVSGDNQPQHF. CDR3 nucleotides: TGTGCCAGCAGCCAAGTATCCGGGGATAATCAGCCCCAGCATTTT.

The chain uses TRBV19 and TRBJ2-3, with 11 nucleotides matching TRBD2. The CDR3 is made up of 17 amino acids. The J segment lost 4 bases and the V segment lost 4 bases, leaving 10 bases of the junction unmatched. Germline loops: CDR1 LNHDA, CDR2 SQIVND (reference sequence). The chain's CDR3 is CASSTQLTSGSADTQYF. CDR3 nucleotides: TGTGCCAGTAGTACCCAACTCACTAGCGGGAGCGCAGATACGCAGTATTTT. The variable domain in full, completed from reference TRBV19 and TRBJ2-3, reads DGGITQSPKYLFRKEGQNVTLSCEQNLNHDAMYWYRQDPGQGLRLIYYSQIVNDFQKGDIAEGYSVSREKKESFPLTVTSAQKNPTAFYLCASSTQLTSGSADTQYFGPGTRLTVL.

This clone has a single count. This rearrangement joins TRBV15 to TRBJ1-2; D is undetermined. Trimming left V 2 bases short and J 8 bases short, with 15 bases between. CDR1 and CDR2 from the germline V gene are LNHNV and YYDKDF (reference sequence). The CDR3 is made up of 14 amino acids. CDR3 protein: CATSRKEPSYGYTF. DNA for the CDR3: TGTGCCACCAGCAGAAAAGAACCGAGTTACGGCTACACCTTC.

The V and J genes are TRBV6-5 and TRBJ1-1; possibly TRBD1 for D (5 bases). CDR1 and CDR2 (germline): MNHEY, SVGAGI. V shed 2 bases and J shed 8 bases, with 9 bases lying between them. This CDR3 has 12 residues. The CDR3 protein is CASSYRGGEAFF. In nucleotides, the CDR3 is TGTGCCAGCAGTTACAGGGGCGGAGAAGCTTTCTTT.

Only a few counts were recorded for this clone. The chain has TRBV2 and TRBJ2-5; 13 bases are shared with TRBD2. V gave up 6 bases and J gave up 5 bases; unmatched junction bases: 6. Germline assignment: CDR1 SNHLY and CDR2 FYNNEI. This CDR3 has 15 amino acids. The CDR3 spells CASSGLAGELETQYF. DNA for the CDR3: TGTGCCAGCAGCGGACTAGCGGGGGAGTTGGAGACCCAGTACTTC.

The V gene is TRBV4-3, the J gene TRBJ2-7; 9 bases map to TRBD2. This CDR3 is built from 16 residues. Looked up from germline, CDR1 is LGHNA and CDR2 is YSLEER. J lost 3 bases, V lost 3 bases, and 9 bases had no gene match. CDR3 region: CASSQGVAGALYEQYF. CDR3 sequence (DNA): TGCGCCAGCAGCCAGGGGGTAGCGGGGGCCCTCTACGAGCAGTACTTC.

The chain couples TRBV5-5 to TRBJ1-5, with TRBD1 as a possible D gene (6 bases). The CDR3 totals 15 residues. Germline loops: CDR1 SGHKS, CDR2 YYEKEE (reference sequence). V lost 2 bases, J lost 2 bases, and 11 bases lay in between. CDR3 sequence: CASSFAGDGNQPQHF. For the CDR3, the DNA is TGTGCCAGCAGCTTCGCAGGGGATGGCAATCAGCCCCAGCATTTT.

The gene calls are TRBV5-6 and TRBJ1-1; TRBD1 aligns across 7 bases. V shed 6 bases and J 4 bases; nucleotides not matched to a gene: 12. The CDR3 contains 15 residues. Germline CDR1 and CDR2: SGHDT and YYEEEE. The CDR3 DNA is TGTGCCAGCACCGACTACCCGACAGGGCCCACTGAAGCTTTCTTT. It yields the protein CASTDYPTGPTEAFF.

The chain employs TRBV18 and TRBJ1-4; 7 nucleotides agree with TRBD1. With V trimmed by 0 bases and J by 8 bases, 9 bases remained unmatched. The CDR3 is made up of 16 amino acids. The germline gives CDR1 KGHSH, CDR2 LQKENI. As DNA, the CDR3 is TGTGCCAGCTCACCACCGAACAGGGGAGCAGGCGAAAAACTGTTTTTT. It is translated as CASSPPNRGAGEKLFF. Together with reference TRBV18 and TRBJ1-4, the CDR3 gives the full variable domain: NAGVMQNPRHLVRRRGQEARLRCSPMKGHSHVYWYRQLPEEGLKFMVYLQKENIIDESGMPKERFSAEFPKEGPSILRIQQVVRGDSAAYFCASSPPNRGAGEKLFFGSGTQLSVL.

The chain couples TRBV6-5 to TRBJ2-7; 8 bases agree with TRBD1. Per the germline V gene, CDR1 is MNHEY and CDR2 is SVGAGI. The V segment lost 0 bases and the J segment 4 bases; nucleotides outside the gene matches: 8. The CDR3 consists of 16 residues. Here the CDR3 DNA reads TGTGCCAGCAGTTACTCCTCGGGACAGGCATTTTACGAGCAGTACTTC. Its protein is CASSYSSGQAFYEQYF.

The table lists this clone with a few counts. The chain employs TRBV5-1 and TRBJ1-4; tentatively, D is TRBD1 (5 bases). The CDR3 has 15 amino acids. Germline loops: CDR1 SGHRS, CDR2 YFSETQ. Trimming cost V 6 bases and J 5 bases, with 17 bases left between them. CDR3 amino acids: CASTPGGGLNEKLFF. The CDR3 DNA follows: TGCGCCAGCACCCCTGGGGGGGGATTAAATGAAAAACTGTTTTTT. Full variable domain (remainder filled in from reference TRBV5-1 and TRBJ1-4): KAGVTQTPRYLIKTRGQQVTLSCSPISGHRSVSWYQQTPGQGLQFLFEYFSETQRNKGNFPGRFSGRQFSNSRSEMNVSTLELGDSALYLCASTPGGGLNEKLFFGSGTQLSVL.

This clone was picked up one time. The CDR3 spells CASSLDRASGIGEQFF. DNA of the CDR3: TGTGCCAGCAGCTTAGATCGGGCTAGCGGGATTGGTGAGCAGTTCTTC. The genes are TRBV11-2 and TRBJ2-1, with 9 bases fitting TRBD2. CDR1 is SGHAT and CDR2 is FQNNGV in the germline V gene. V shed 0 bases, J shed 9 bases, and the junction held 9 bases outside the gene matches. CDR3 length equals 16 residues.

V is TRBV7-9 and J is TRBJ2-1, with D tentatively TRBD1 (5 bases). CDR1 is SEHNR and CDR2 is FQNEAQ in the germline V gene (reference sequence). Trimming took 4 bases from V and 3 from J, leaving 10 bases between them. The CDR3 has 14 residues. The CDR3, as DNA: TGTGCCAGCAGCTCACAGGTCGACTACAATGAGCAGTTCTTC. Translating gives CASSSQVDYNEQFF.

The chain employs TRBV11-2 and TRBJ1-5; D perhaps matches TRBD1 (6 bases). Trimming removed 4 bases at V and 6 bases at J, with 13 bases between. This CDR3 has 14 residues. Germline V lookup: CDR1 SGHAT, CDR2 FQNNGV. CDR3 nucleotide sequence: TGTGCCAGCAGCTCTACAGGGAAGGGTCAGCCCCAGCATTTT. Encoded protein: CASSSTGKGQPQHF. The complete variable domain, with remaining parts taken from reference TRBV11-2 and TRBJ1-5, reads EAGVAQSPRYKIIEKRQSVAFWCNPISGHATLYWYQQILGQGPKLLIQFQNNGVVDDSQLPKDRFSAERLKGVDSTLKIQPAKLEDSAVYLCASSSTGKGQPQHFGDGTRLSIL.

The V gene is TRBV27, the J gene TRBJ2-1; D perhaps matches TRBD2 (5 bases). Germline CDR1 and CDR2: MNHEY and SMNVEV (reference sequence). V was trimmed by 5 bases and J by 7 bases, leaving 21 bases between them. CDR3 length: 16 residues. The CDR3 region is CASSLFSAYTRNEQFF. The DNA of the CDR3 is TGTGCCAGCAGTCTCTTTAGCGCCTACACGAGGAATGAGCAGTTCTTC.